Below, 10 T cell receptor beta chains from the same sample are listed, as sequenced in a study of regulatory T cells in long-lasting Graves disease. Noted time point: newly diagnosed GD, antithyroid drugs for less than 3 months. RNA isolated from PBMCs was used to make the TCR library. Arm-PCR of CDR3 regions and iRepertoire HTBI primers were used to build TCR beta libraries. Each CDR3 protein is one row after TCRdb ran MiXCR on the multiplex PCR reads. The sample shows 350,000 to 400,000 distinct CDR3 sequences, about a sixth of them seen only once. The sequencing here drew on peripheral blood mononuclear cells (PBMCs), taken at new diagnosis, from a patient treated with antithyroid drugs. The receptors were gathered from a female donor with Graves disease.

This rearrangement joins TRBV11-1 to TRBJ1-1; 7 positions match TRBD1. The CDR3 spans 15 residues. The V gene end was trimmed by 4 bases and the J gene end by 4 bases; junction bases not matched to a gene: 9. CDR1 SGHAT and CDR2 FQDESV come from the germline V gene (reference sequence). The CDR3 region is CASSWDTGAGTEAFF. The CDR3 nucleotides are TGTGCCAGCAGCTGGGATACAGGGGCCGGCACTGAAGCTTTCTTT.

The sample holds many counts of this clonotype. The chain joins TRBV10-2 to TRBJ2-5, with TRBD2 identical over 10 bases. V shed 8 bases and J 1 base; nucleotides not matched to a gene: 4. The germline CDR1 and CDR2 sequences are WSHSY and SAAADI. The CDR3 extends over 14 amino acids. The CDR3 here is CASGKRGGQETQYF. CDR3 sequence (DNA): TGCGCCAGCGGGAAGCGGGGGGGCCAAGAGACCCAGTACTTC.

This clonotype appeared many times. V usage is TRBV9 and J usage is TRBJ1-2; no firm D call. The CDR3 runs to 13 residues. The V and J ends lost 4 bases and 2 bases respectively, with 9 bases between them. Germline assignment: CDR1 SGDLS and CDR2 YYNGEE. The CDR3 nucleotides read TGTGCCAGCAGCCCATTCCCCAACTATGGCTACACCTTC. Translated: CASSPFPNYGYTF.

This clonotype was seen at least ten times. V is TRBV5-5 and J is TRBJ2-7, with TRBD1 as a possible D gene (6 bases). This CDR3 is built from 16 residues. Germline CDR1 SGHKS, CDR2 YYEKEE (reference sequence). V lost 0 bases and J 2 bases, leaving 15 bases between the germline ends. CDR3 residues: CASSLEERTVAYEQYF. The CDR3 DNA reads as TGTGCCAGCAGCTTGGAGGAGCGGACAGTTGCCTACGAGCAGTACTTC. Looking up the rest from reference TRBV5-5 and TRBJ2-7 gives the full variable domain: DAGVTQSPTHLIKTRGQQVTLRCSPISGHKSVSWYQQVLGQGPQFIFQYYEKEERGRGNFPDRFSARQFPNYSSELNVNALLLGDSALYLCASSLEERTVAYEQYFGPGTRLTVT.

The chain recombines TRBV2 with TRBJ2-1; TRBD2 matches 9 bases. V lost 6 bases, J lost 11 bases, and 11 bases stayed unmatched. The germline CDR1 and CDR2 sequences are SNHLY and FYNNEI. This CDR3 has 14 amino acids. For the CDR3, the DNA is TGTGCCAGCAGCGCGTTCGACCTAGCGGGGAAGCAGTTCTTC. This codes for CASSAFDLAGKQFF. Complete variable domain (other parts from reference TRBV2 and TRBJ2-1): EPEVTQTPSHQVTQMGQEVILRCVPISNHLYFYWYRQILGQKVEFLVSFYNNEISEKSEIFDDQFSVERPDGSNFTLKIRSTKLEDSAMYFCASSAFDLAGKQFFGPGTRLTVL.

Many counts were recorded for this clonotype. The chain couples TRBV30 to TRBJ2-7, with 9 bases lining up with TRBD1. The CDR3 contains 15 residues. J was trimmed by 3 bases and V by 0 bases; bases with no gene match: 6. Germline V gives CDR1 GTSNPN, CDR2 SVGIG (reference sequence). CDR3 in amino acids: CAWSVGTGIFYEQYF. CDR3 sequence (DNA): TGTGCCTGGAGTGTCGGGACAGGGATCTTCTACGAGCAGTACTTC.

J is TRBJ1-2 and V is TRBV7-2, with D possibly matching TRBD1 (5 bases). Looked up from germline, CDR1 is SGHTA and CDR2 is FQGNSA. The CDR3 runs 16 residues. V dropped 3 bases and J dropped 3 bases, with 17 bases sitting between them. CDR3 coding DNA: TGTGCCAGCAGCTTTGGGGAAGCGCCGGGACACTATGGCTACACCTTC. This codes for CASSFGEAPGHYGYTF. Combining the CDR3 with reference TRBV7-2 and TRBJ1-2 gives the whole variable domain GAGVSQSPSNKVTEKGKDVELRCDPISGHTALYWYRQSLGQGLEFLIYFQGNSAPDKSGLPSDRFSAERTGGSVSTLTIQRTQQEDSAVYLCASSFGEAPGHYGYTFGSGTRLTVV.

The table lists this clonotype with many counts. The rearrangement uses TRBV5-4 and TRBJ1-1; TRBD1 matches 11 bases. The CDR3 consists of 14 residues. The V gene's germline CDR1 is SGHNT and CDR2 YYREEE (reference sequence). V lost 7 bases, J lost 4 bases, and 6 bases stayed unmatched. The CDR3 sequence: CASFRDRGSTEAFF. DNA of the CDR3: TGTGCCAGCTTCCGGGACAGGGGGAGCACTGAAGCTTTCTTT.

This clonotype was counted many times. This chain links TRBV5-1 with TRBJ1-1, with 7 bases fitting TRBD1. This CDR3 region has 16 residues. V shed 7 bases and J 3 bases; nucleotides not matched to a gene: 15. Germline V gene sequence: CDR1 SGHRS, CDR2 YFSETQ. CDR3 sequence reads: CASGPGTVDIDTEAFF. CDR3 coding DNA: TGCGCCAGCGGACCCGGGACAGTAGATATAGACACTGAAGCTTTCTTT.

This clonotype occurred a few times. The rearrangement uses TRBV4-1 and TRBJ1-1; maybe TRBD1 (5 bases). There are 14 residues in the CDR3. Per germline, CDR1 MGHRA and CDR2 YSYEKL. V lost 1 base and J 6 bases, leaving 12 bases between the germline ends. The CDR3 loop is CASSQGGSRPEAFF. CDR3 nucleotides: TGCGCCAGCAGCCAAGGGGGCTCCCGCCCTGAAGCTTTCTTT.